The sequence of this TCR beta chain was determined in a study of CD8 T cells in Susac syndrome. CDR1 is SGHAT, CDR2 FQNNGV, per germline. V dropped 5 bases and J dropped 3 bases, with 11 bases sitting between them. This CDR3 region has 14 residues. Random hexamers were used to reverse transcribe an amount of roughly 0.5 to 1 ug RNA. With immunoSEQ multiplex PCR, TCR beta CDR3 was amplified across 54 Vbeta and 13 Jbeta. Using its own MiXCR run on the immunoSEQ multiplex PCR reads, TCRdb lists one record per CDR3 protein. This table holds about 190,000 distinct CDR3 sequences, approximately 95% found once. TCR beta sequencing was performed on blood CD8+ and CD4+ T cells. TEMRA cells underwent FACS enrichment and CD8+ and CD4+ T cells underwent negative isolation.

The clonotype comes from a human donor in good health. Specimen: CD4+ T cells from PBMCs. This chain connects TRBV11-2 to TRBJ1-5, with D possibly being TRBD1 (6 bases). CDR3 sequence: CASSQGHYNQPQHF. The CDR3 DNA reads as TGTGCCAGCAGCCAGGGACACTACAATCAGCCCCAGCATTTT. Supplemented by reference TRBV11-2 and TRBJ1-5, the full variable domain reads EAGVAQSPRYKIIEKRQSVAFWCNPISGHATLYWYQQILGQGPKLLIQFQNNGVVDDSQLPKDRFSAERLKGVDSTLKIQPAKLEDSAVYLCASSQGHYNQPQHFGDGTRLSIL.